This T cell receptor (beta chain) was documented in a study of vaccination and CD4 T cells after COVID-19 (dated 2022 in TCRdb). In terms of the full investigation: In the convalescent cohort there were six males and four females, among whom were two Hispanic individuals, seven Caucasians, two Asians and one multiracial person. Each participant got two doses of either the Pfizer-BioNTech BNT162b2 vaccine (n=8) or the Moderna mRNA-1273 vaccine (n=2). Post-COVID blood samples from convalescent patients were collected a median of around 100 days after diagnosis, with a range of roughly 30 to 170 days. Post-vaccine blood samples were obtained a median of approximately 74 days after the second vaccine dose, with a range of roughly 12 to 250 days. Culture stimuli were overlapping spike peptide pools from SARS-CoV-2 and from the common cold coronaviruses HCoV-NL63, HCoV-OC43 and HCoV-229E. Control cultures received a CEFX viral epitope pool as the positive control, an HIV-1 Nef peptide pool as the negative control, or no peptide. In 9 to 11 COVID-19 convalescent patients and 4 infection-naive healthy vaccine recipients, researchers compared the spike-specific CD4+ TCR repertoire from before mRNA vaccination with the repertoire from after. In an earlier paper using these donors, memory CD4+ T cell crossreactivity between SARS-CoV-2 and common cold coronavirus spike proteins was assessed at the TCR clonotype level.

The library was generated by PCR. DNA from cultured CD4+ T cells was subjected to TCR sequencing with the Oncomine TCR Beta short-read assay at the Johns Hopkins FTIC core. The QIAamp micro DNA kit was used to extract genomic DNA from the cultured CD4+ T cells. Oncomine TCR Beta libraries from cultured CD4+ T cells were pooled using unique dual indexes and sequenced on an Illumina iSeq 100. As for the authors' bioinformatics: Non-productive sequences were filtered out, and CDR3s that did not start with C, did not end with F or W, or were shorter than 7 amino acids were discarded. The MANAFEST web application identified antigen-specific clonotypes by comparing peptide-stimulated wells against reference wells and other culture wells. An FDR below 0.05, an odds ratio above 5, and a productive frequency above 0.1% in at least two of three replicate wells were required for clones to be considered positive. A clonotype counted as cross-reactive if it showed significant expansion both in the SARS-CoV-2 spike wells and in at least one common cold coronavirus spike condition. CDR3 homology was assessed with Levenshtein distances (stringdist) and unrooted phylogenetic trees (ape) in R version 3.6.1. The public reads were reprocessed in TCRdb via fastp at Q25 and MiXCR, keeping in-frame beta chains. Rows with one shared CDR3 protein collapse into an entry with the most common genes and DNA. The V and J calls reflect TCRdb's pipeline rather than the authors' work. The sample records fewer than 1,500 distinct CDR3 sequences, about 18% of which are singletons. The ten largest clones represent roughly three fifths of the sample.

Results the study describes overall, beyond this receptor: The median number of SARS-CoV-2-reactive clonotypes rose from 20 to 25 after infection to a few dozen after vaccination, but the change was not significant. Among convalescent patients, a median about 86% of the SARS-CoV-2-reactive clones seen after vaccination appeared only after vaccination, which suggests priming specific to the vaccine. In convalescent patients, nearly all vaccine-specific clones (304 of 307) were found to be mono-reactive for SARS-CoV-2 spike rather than cross-reactive with common cold coronaviruses. The study included relatively few convalescent patients and did not analyze early timepoints after natural infection.

Explained via the paper, the treatment or condition label denotes: roughly ten-day PBMC culture with coronavirus spike peptide pools or control peptides (ViraFEST assay). CD4+ T cells from unexposed donors were collected before the COVID-19 pandemic (2011-2018). To expand antigen-specific T cells with peptide pools and then pick out the expanded clonotypes through TCR sequencing, the study relied on the ViraFEST assay. Each well held approximately 2 million PBMCs cultured in IMDM containing around 5% human AB serum and approximately 9.1 IU/ml IL-2, with approximately 9.2 ug/ml peptide pools added. On days 3 and 7, half of the culture medium was replaced with fresh IL-2-containing medium. After about nine days of culture, CD4+ T cells were isolated by negative selection with the EasySep CD4+ T cell isolation kit. As far as cell numbers permitted, CD4+ T cells from unexposed donors were tested for reactivity against SARS-CoV-2 S and N as well as four spike pools from common cold coronaviruses. Ficoll-Paque Plus gradient centrifugation was used to isolate PBMCs from whole blood, and the isolated PBMCs were then either used fresh or cryopreserved at -140C. In general, triplicate wells were set up for every culture condition. The leukapheresis product for the unexposed donors was obtained through commercial purchase.

On this clonotype itself: Its cognate antigen has yet to be identified. Qualities for individual bases were not recorded, and no much larger clone is one base off.

CDR1 and CDR2 are drawn from the germline V gene: SGHRS, YFSETQ. The CDR3, cysteine through phenylalanine, is 17 amino acids long. The entry retains the CDR3 DNA only, 51 bases that are in frame from base 1. V is trimmed back by 6 bases and J by 5 bases, and the junction contains 14 bases that no gene match accounts for. The sequence came from a human donor in good health. The V gene is TRBV5-1 and the J gene is TRBJ1-1; TRBD1 aligns with 12 central bases. The sequenced sample was CD4+ T cells from blood, cultured in vitro. Here the CDR3 is given as CASTRSGTGGMGTEAFF. The nucleotide sequence reads as follows: TGCGCCAGCACTCGCTCCGGGACAGGGGGCATGGGAACTGAAGCTTTCTTT.